Presented here are 3 T cell receptor beta chains from one specimen sequenced in a study of monozygotic twins with inflammatory bowel disease. TCRdb re-called the 5' RACE reads; one entry per CDR3 protein, DNA not given. The sample shows over 110,000 distinct CDR3 sequences, and roughly 2.5% sits with its ten largest clones. Sequencing was performed on blood. The receptor source for this set is a human donor with ulcerative colitis or Crohn's disease, or a healthy co-twin of an affected twin (not recorded which).

The chain combines TRBV11-2 with TRBJ2-7; TCRdb's assignment of TRBD1 cannot be checked, as there is no DNA. The CDR3 totals 15 residues. Germline V gives CDR1 SGHAT, CDR2 FQNNGV. The CDR3: CASSLERDRVGEQYF.

The V and J genes are TRBV19 and TRBJ2-7. The germline CDR1 and CDR2 sequences are LNHDA and SQIVND (reference sequence). The CDR3 covers 13 residues. The CDR3 sequence is CASSVRRVDEQYF.

The chain combines TRBV4-3 with TRBJ2-7; there is no DNA to check the TCRdb D call of TRBD2. The germline CDR1 and CDR2 sequences are LGHNA and YSLEER. This CDR3 has 14 amino acids. The CDR3 here is CASSFRLSGDEQYF.